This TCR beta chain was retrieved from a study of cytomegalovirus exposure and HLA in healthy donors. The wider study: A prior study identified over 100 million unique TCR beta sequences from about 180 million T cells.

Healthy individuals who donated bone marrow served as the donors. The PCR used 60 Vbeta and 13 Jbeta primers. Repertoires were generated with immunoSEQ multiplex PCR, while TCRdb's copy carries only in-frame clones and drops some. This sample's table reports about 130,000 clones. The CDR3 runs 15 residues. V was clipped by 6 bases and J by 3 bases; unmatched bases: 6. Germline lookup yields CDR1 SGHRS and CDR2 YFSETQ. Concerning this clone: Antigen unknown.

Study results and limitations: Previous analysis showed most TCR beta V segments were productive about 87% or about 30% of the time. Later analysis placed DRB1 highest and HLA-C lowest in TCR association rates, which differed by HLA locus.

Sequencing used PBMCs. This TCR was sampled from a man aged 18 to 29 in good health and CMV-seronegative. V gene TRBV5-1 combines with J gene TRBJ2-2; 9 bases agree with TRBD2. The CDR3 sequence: CASTEREADTGELFF. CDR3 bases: TGCGCCAGCACCGAGCGGGAGGCCGACACCGGGGAGCTGTTTTTT.